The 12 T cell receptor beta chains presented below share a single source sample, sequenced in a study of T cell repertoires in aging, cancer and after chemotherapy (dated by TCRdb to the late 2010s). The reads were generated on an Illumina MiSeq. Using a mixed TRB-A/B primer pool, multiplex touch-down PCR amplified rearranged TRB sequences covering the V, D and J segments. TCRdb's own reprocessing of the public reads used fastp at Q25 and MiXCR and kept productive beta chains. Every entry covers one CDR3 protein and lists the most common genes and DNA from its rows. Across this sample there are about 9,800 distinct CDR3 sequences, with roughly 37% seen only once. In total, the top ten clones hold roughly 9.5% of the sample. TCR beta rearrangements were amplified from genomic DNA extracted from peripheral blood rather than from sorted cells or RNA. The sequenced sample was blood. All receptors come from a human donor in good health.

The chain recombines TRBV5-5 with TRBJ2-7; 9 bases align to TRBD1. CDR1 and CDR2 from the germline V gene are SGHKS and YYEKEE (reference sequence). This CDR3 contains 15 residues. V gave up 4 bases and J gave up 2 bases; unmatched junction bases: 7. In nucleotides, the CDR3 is TGTGCCAGCAGCGTGGGACAGGGCGACCCCTACGAGCAGTACTTC. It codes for CASSVGQGDPYEQYF.

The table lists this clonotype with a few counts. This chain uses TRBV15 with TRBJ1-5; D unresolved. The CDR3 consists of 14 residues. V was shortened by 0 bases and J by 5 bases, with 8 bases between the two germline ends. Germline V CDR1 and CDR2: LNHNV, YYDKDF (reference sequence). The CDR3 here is CATSRDQVDQPQHF. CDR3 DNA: TGTGCCACCAGCAGAGATCAGGTGGATCAGCCCCAGCATTTT.

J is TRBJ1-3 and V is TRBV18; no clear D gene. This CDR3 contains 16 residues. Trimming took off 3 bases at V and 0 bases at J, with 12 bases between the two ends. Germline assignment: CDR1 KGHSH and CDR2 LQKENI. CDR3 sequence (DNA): TGTGCCAGCTCACCGCTTGGACTCACCTCTGGAAACACCATATATTTT. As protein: CASSPLGLTSGNTIYF.

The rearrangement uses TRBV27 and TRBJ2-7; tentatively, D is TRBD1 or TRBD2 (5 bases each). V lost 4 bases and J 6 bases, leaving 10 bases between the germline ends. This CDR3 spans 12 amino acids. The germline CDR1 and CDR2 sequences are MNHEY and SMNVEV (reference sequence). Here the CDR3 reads CASSYPGPEQYF. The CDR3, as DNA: TGTGCCAGCAGTTATCCGGGGCCCGAGCAGTACTTC.

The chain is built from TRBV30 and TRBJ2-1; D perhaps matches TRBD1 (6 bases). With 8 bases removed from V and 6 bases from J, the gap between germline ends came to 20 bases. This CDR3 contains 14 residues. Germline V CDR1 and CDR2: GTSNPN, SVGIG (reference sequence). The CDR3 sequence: CARKWGQSGNEQFF. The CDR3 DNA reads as TGTGCCCGGAAATGGGGGCAATCGGGCAATGAGCAGTTCTTC.

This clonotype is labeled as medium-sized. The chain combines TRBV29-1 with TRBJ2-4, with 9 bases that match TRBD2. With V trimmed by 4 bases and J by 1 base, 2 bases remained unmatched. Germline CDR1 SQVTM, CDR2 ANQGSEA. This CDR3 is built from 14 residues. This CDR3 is CSVASGRAKNIQYF. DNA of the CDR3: TGCAGCGTTGCCAGCGGGAGGGCCAAAAACATTCAGTACTTC.

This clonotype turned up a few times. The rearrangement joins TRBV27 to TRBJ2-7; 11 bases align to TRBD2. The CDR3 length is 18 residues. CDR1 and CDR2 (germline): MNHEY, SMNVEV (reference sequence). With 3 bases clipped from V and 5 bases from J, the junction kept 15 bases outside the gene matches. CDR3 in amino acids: CASSFGQGISGRANEQYF. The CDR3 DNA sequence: TGTGCCAGCAGTTTCGGACAGGGGATTAGCGGGAGGGCCAACGAGCAGTACTTC.

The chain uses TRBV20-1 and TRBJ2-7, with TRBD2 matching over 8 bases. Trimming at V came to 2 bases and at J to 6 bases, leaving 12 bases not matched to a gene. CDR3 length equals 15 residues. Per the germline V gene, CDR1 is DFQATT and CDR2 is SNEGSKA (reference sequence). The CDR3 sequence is CSARSPQRGPLEQYF. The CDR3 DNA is TGCAGTGCTAGATCCCCCCAGCGGGGGCCCCTCGAGCAGTACTTC.

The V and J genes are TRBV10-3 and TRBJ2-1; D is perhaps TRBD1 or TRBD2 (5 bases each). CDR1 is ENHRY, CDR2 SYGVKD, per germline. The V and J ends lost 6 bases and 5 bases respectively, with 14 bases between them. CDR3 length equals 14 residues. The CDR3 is CAIREGGGNNEQFF. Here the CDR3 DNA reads TGTGCCATCAGAGAAGGTGGGGGAAACAATGAGCAGTTCTTC.

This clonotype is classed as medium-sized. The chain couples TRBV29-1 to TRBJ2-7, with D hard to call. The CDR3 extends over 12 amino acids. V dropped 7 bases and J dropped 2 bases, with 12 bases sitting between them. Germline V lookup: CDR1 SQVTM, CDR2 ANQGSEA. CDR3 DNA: TGCAGCGCAAAGGGATTTACCTACGAGCAGTACTTC. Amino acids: CSAKGFTYEQYF.

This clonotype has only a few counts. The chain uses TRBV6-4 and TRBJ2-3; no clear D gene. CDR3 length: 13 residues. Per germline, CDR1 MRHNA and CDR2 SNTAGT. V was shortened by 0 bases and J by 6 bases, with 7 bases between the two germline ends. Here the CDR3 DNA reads TGTGCCAGCAGTGACTCAGAATCCGATACGCAGTATTTT. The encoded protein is CASSDSESDTQYF.

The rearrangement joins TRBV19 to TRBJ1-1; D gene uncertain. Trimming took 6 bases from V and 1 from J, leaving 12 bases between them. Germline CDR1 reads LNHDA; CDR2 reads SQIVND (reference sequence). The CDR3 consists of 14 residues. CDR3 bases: TGTGCCAGTAGCCAACGGCTAAGGAACACTGAAGCTTTCTTT. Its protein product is CASSQRLRNTEAFF.